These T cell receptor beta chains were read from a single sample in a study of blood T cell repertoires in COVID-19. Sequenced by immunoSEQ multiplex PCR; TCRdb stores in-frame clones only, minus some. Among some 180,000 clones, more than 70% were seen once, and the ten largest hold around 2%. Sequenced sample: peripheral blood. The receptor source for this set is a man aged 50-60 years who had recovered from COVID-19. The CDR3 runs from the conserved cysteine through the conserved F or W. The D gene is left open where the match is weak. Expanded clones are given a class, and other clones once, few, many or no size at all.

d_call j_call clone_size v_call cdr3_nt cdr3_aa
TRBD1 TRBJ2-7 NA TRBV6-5 TGTGCCAGCAGTTTCGGACAGGGGGCGAAAGCCGAGCAGTACTTC CASSFGQGAKAEQYF
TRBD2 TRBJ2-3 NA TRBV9 TGTGCCAGCAGCGCAGGGACTAGCGGGAGCACAGATACGCAGTATTTT CASSAGTSGSTDTQYF
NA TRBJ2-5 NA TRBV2 TGTGCCAGCATGCGGTCGCCAGAGACCCAGTACTTC CASMRSPETQYF
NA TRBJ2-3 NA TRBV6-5 TGTGCCACCACCTACAGAGCTTCAACCACAGATACGCAGTATTTT CATTYRASTTDTQYF
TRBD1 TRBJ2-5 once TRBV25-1 TGTGCCAGCAGTGCGGACAGGGGGCCTCAAGAGACCCAGTACTTC CASSADRGPQETQYF
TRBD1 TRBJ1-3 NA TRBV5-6 TGTGCCAGCAGTTCAAGATATGAGACAGGGAGCGGAAACACCATATATTTT CASSSRYETGSGNTIYF
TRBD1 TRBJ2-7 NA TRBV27 TGTGCCAGCAGTTACAGGGACAGATACGAGCAGTACTTC CASSYRDRYEQYF
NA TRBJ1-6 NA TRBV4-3 TGCGCCAGCAGCCAAGATCGCTGGAGAGATCACTCATATAATTCACCCCTCCACTTT CASSQDRWRDHSYNSPLHF
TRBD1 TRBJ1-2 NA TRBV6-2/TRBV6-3 TGTGCCAGCAGTTTCACAGGGGAGAGGGGCTACACCTTC CASSFTGERGYTF
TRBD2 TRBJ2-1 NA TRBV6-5 TGTGCCAGCAGTAAGGGACTAGCAAGCAATGAGCAGTTCTTC CASSKGLASNEQFF
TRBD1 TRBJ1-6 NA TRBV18 TGTGCCAGCTCACTACGGGTCTCATCCGGGACAGCTACTCATAATTCACCCCTCCACTTT CASSLRVSSGTATHNSPLHF
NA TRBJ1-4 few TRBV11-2 TGTGCCAGCGCATTAGCCCCCTCGCGGAATGAAAAACTGTTTTTT CASALAPSRNEKLFF